Listed below are T cell receptor beta chains from one sample, sequenced in a study of blood T cell repertoires in COVID-19. Repertoires were generated with immunoSEQ multiplex PCR, while TCRdb's copy carries only in-frame clones and drops some. The sample lists under 200,000 clones, approximately 86% occurring once. Sequences were obtained from peripheral blood. These receptor sequences come from a man in his 60s with COVID-19, enrolled during active disease. CDR3s include the opening cysteine and the closing phenylalanine or tryptophan. The D gene is left open where the match is weak. Size is omitted from some rows. Given values are once, few, many or a class for expanded clones.

V gene,J gene,clone size,D gene,CDR3 DNA,CDR3 protein
TRBV2,TRBJ1-1,.,.,TGTGCCAGCCGAATCCGGGTGAACACTGAAGCTTTCTTT,CASRIRVNTEAFF
TRBV6-6,TRBJ2-1,.,TRBD1,TGTGCCAGCAGTTACACGGGACAGGGGGCGCGGCATGAGCAGTTCTTC,CASSYTGQGARHEQFF
TRBV19,TRBJ1-4,.,.,TGTGCCAGTAGTGTAGAGACAGCCTATAATGAAAAACTGTTTTTT,CASSVETAYNEKLFF
TRBV6-1,TRBJ1-1,.,.,TGTGCCAGCAGTGAAAGTGCAGAACGAGCTTTCTTT,CASSESAERAFF
TRBV7-2,TRBJ2-5,.,TRBD1,TGTGCCAGCAGCGCCCAAGGGACAGGGGGATTCGGGGAGACCCAGTACTTC,CASSAQGTGGFGETQYF
TRBV7-8,TRBJ1-6,.,TRBD1,TGTGCCAGCAGCTTAGGACAGGGACGAATTTCACCCCTCCACTTT,CASSLGQGRISPLHF
TRBV6-2/TRBV6-3,TRBJ2-7,once,TRBD1,TGTGCCAGCAGTTACTACCGGGACAGTTCCTACGAGCAGTACTTC,CASSYYRDSSYEQYF
TRBV6-6,TRBJ1-4,.,.,TGTGCCAGCAGGCAACAGGAATTTAATGAAAAACTGTTTTTT,CASRQQEFNEKLFF
TRBV5-4,TRBJ2-1,.,TRBD1,TGTGCCAGCAGGCGACAGGGTGCGGTCAATGAGCAGTTCTTC,CASRRQGAVNEQFF
TRBV9,TRBJ1-3,.,TRBD1,TGTGCCAGCAGCCCCGCCCCCTGGGACAGCGGAAACACCATATATTTT,CASSPAPWDSGNTIYF
TRBV18,TRBJ1-2,.,.,TGTGCCAGCTCACCACCAGCCGGTAACTATGGCTACACCTTC,CASSPPAGNYGYTF
TRBV19,TRBJ1-2,.,.,TGTGCCAGTAGTAGCGGACAGTCAAACTATGGCTACACCTTC,CASSSGQSNYGYTF
TRBV12-5,TRBJ2-1,.,.,TGTGCTAGTGGTTCCCGAAGGAGGGACGGGAATGAGCAGTTCTTC,CASGSRRRDGNEQFF
TRBV24-1,TRBJ2-3,.,TRBD2,TGTGCCACCAGTGATATAGCGGGAGTCGCAGATACGCAGTATTTT,CATSDIAGVADTQYF
TRBV7-3,TRBJ2-1,.,TRBD2,TGTGCCAGCAGCTTAACGGGCCTAGCGGAAAACAATGAGCAGTTCTTC,CASSLTGLAENNEQFF
TRBV5-5,TRBJ2-3,.,TRBD1,TGTGCCAGCAGCTTAGGAGCCGGGACAGGGGACACAGATACGCAGTATTTT,CASSLGAGTGDTDTQYF
TRBV6-5,TRBJ2-2,.,TRBD1,TGTGCCAGCAGTTGGACAGGGGTGGCTGCGGCCGGGGAGCTGTTTTTT,CASSWTGVAAAGELFF
TRBV9,TRBJ1-4,.,.,TGTGCCAGCAGCCCCAGCGTAGGAGGGATTAATGAAAAACTGTTTTTT,CASSPSVGGINEKLFF
TRBV7-9,TRBJ1-5,.,TRBD1,TGTGCCAGCAGCCCGGGACAGGGGGGCAATCAGCCCCAGCATTTT,CASSPGQGGNQPQHF
TRBV19,TRBJ2-3,.,TRBD2,TGTGCCAGTAGTATTGGGGGGAGGGCCGTTGGCACAGATACGCAGTATTTT,CASSIGGRAVGTDTQYF